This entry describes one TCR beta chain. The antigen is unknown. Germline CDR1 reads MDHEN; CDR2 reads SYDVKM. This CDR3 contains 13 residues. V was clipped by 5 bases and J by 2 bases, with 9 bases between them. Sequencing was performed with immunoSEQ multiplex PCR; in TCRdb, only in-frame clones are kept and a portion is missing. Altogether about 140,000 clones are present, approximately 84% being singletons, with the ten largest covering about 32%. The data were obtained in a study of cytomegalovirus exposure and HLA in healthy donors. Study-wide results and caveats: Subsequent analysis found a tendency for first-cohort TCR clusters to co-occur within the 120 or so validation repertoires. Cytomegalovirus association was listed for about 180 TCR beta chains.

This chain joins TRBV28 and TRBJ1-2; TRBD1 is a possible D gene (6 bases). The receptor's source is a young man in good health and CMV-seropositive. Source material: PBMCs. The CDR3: CASSIQGNYGYTF. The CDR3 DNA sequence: TGTGCCAGCAGTATACAGGGAAACTATGGCTACACCTTC.